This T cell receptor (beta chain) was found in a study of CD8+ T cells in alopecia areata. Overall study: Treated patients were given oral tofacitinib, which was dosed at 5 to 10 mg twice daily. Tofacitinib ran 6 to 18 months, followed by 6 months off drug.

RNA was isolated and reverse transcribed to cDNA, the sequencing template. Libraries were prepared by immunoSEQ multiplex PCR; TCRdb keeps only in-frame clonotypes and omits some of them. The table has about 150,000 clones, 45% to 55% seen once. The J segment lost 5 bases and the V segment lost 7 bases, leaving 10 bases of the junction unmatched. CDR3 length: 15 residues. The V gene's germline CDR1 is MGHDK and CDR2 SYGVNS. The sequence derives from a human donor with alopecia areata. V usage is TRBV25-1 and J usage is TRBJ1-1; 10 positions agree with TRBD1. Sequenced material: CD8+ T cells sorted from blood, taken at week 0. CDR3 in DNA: TGTGCCAGCACCGCGAGGGGACAGGGGTTGACTGAAGCTTTCTTT. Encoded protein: CASTARGQGLTEAFF.